The 15 T cell receptor beta chains below come from one sample, sequenced in a study of cytomegalovirus exposure and HLA in healthy donors. PCR used 60 Vbeta primers and 13 Jbeta primers. TCRdb keeps only in-frame clones here, not all; method: immunoSEQ multiplex PCR. The sample has 100,000 to 150,000 clones, 78% seen once. The source material was PBMCs. These receptors all come from a man aged 30 to 45 in good health and CMV-seropositive.

This rearrangement joins TRBV14 to TRBJ2-7, with 10 bases fitting TRBD1. Germline V gives CDR1 SGHDN, CDR2 FVKESK. This CDR3 comprises 14 residues. V shed 4 bases and J 3 bases; nucleotides not matched to a gene: 3. CDR3 protein: CASSLRTGGYEQYF. In DNA, the CDR3 is TGTGCCAGCAGCCTTCGGACAGGGGGCTACGAGCAGTACTTC.

This chain joins TRBV4-1 and TRBJ2-1; tentatively, D is TRBD1 (6 bases). The V end lost 3 bases, the J end lost 1 base, and 13 bases lay between the germline ends. CDR1 MGHRA and CDR2 YSYEKL come from the germline V gene. The CDR3 has 16 amino acids. The CDR3 bases are TGCGCCAGCAGCCAGAGGACAGTTGGGTCCTACAATGAGCAGTTCTTC. It is translated as CASSQRTVGSYNEQFF.

V gene TRBV5-1 combines with J gene TRBJ2-7; a weak D match, TRBD2 (6 bases). CDR1 SGHRS and CDR2 YFSETQ come from the germline V gene. V was shortened by 2 bases and J by 2 bases, with 14 bases between the two germline ends. The CDR3 totals 15 residues. The CDR3 reads CASSFYQRATYEQYF. Written as DNA, the CDR3 is TGCGCCAGCAGCTTCTACCAGCGGGCAACCTACGAGCAGTACTTC.

The chain links TRBV11-2 to TRBJ2-1; possible D gene TRBD1, 6 bases. Germline values: CDR1 SGHAT, CDR2 FQNNGV. The CDR3 spans 16 residues. Deletions cut 5 bases from V and 2 bases from J, with 16 bases between. The DNA for the CDR3 is TGTGCCAGCAGCACAGAGCAGGGGTCAACCTACAATGAGCAGTTCTTC. Its translation is CASSTEQGSTYNEQFF.

The V and J genes are TRBV4-1 and TRBJ2-1; 14 nucleotides match TRBD2. The V gene end was trimmed by 4 bases and the J gene end by 7 bases; junction bases not matched to a gene: 12. The CDR3 runs to 18 residues. The germline V gene encodes CDR1 MGHRA and CDR2 YSYEKL. CDR3 sequence reads: CASSLIDLGLAGGNEQFF. The CDR3 DNA follows: TGCGCCAGCAGCCTTATCGATTTAGGACTAGCGGGGGGAAATGAGCAGTTCTTC.

This clone has more than one count but fewer than ten. The rearrangement links TRBV25-1 to TRBJ1-1; D unresolved. The CDR3 consists of 15 residues. V was shortened by 1 base and J by 1 base, with 10 bases between the two germline ends. Germline assignment: CDR1 MGHDK and CDR2 SYGVNS. The CDR3 DNA reads as TGTGCCAGCAGTGAATCCAAGTACACGAACACTGAAGCTTTCTTT. It specifies CASSESKYTNTEAFF.

The J gene is TRBJ2-5, the V gene TRBV23-1; tentatively, D is TRBD2 (7 bases). TRBV23-1 is an open reading frame, and its role is uncertain. V dropped 9 bases and J dropped 6 bases, with 17 bases sitting between them. The CDR3 spans 13 residues. DNA of the CDR3: TGCGCCAGGATACAGGGAGGGGGGAAGACCCAGTACTTC. It codes for CARIQGGGKTQYF.

This clone appeared a single time. The V and J genes are TRBV6-1 and TRBJ2-1, with D perhaps TRBD1 (8 bases). This CDR3 region has 16 residues. The germline CDR1 and CDR2 sequences are MNHNS and SASEGT. V was clipped by 4 bases and J by 2 bases, with 15 bases between them. The CDR3 is CASSGNRGGPYNEQFF. As DNA, the CDR3 is TGTGCCAGCAGTGGTAACAGGGGGGGCCCCTACAATGAGCAGTTCTTC.

The chain recombines TRBV7-6 with TRBJ1-2; the D is unclear. There are 14 residues in the CDR3. Trimming cost V 2 bases and J 9 bases, with 16 bases left between them. Germline lookup yields CDR1 SGHVS and CDR2 FNYEAQ. The CDR3 loop reads CASSLNSYPPRYTF. The CDR3 bases are TGTGCCAGCAGCTTAAACAGCTACCCACCGCGCTACACCTTC.

The chain couples TRBV6-4 to TRBJ2-5; D is unresolved. There are 13 residues in the CDR3. V was cut by 5 bases and J by 5 bases, with 12 bases left in between. The germline CDR1 and CDR2 sequences are MRHNA and SNTAGT. CDR3 amino acids: CASSIRPGETQYF. For the CDR3, the DNA is TGTGCCAGCAGTATACGGCCGGGTGAGACCCAGTACTTC.

The rearrangement joins TRBV14 to TRBJ1-2; 9 bases fit TRBD1. The CDR3 contains 16 residues. V was clipped by 1 base and J by 4 bases; unmatched bases: 7. Germline V lookup: CDR1 SGHDN, CDR2 FVKESK. The CDR3 sequence: CASSQGTGTGTYGYTF. For the CDR3, the DNA is TGTGCCAGCAGCCAAGGGACCGGGACAGGGACCTATGGCTACACCTTC.

The chain uses TRBV7-2 and TRBJ2-1, with 9 bases identical to TRBD1. The CDR3 covers 19 residues. In germline, CDR1 is SGHTA, CDR2 FQGNSA. V lost 3 bases and J lost 8; bases outside the gene matches: 20. The chain's CDR3 is CASSFPRTGEVPRSYEQFF. The CDR3 DNA sequence: TGTGCCAGCAGCTTCCCTAGGACAGGGGAAGTCCCCAGGTCCTATGAGCAGTTCTTC.

The chain joins TRBV4-3 to TRBJ2-2; 7 bases match TRBD2. Germline assignment: CDR1 LGHNA and CDR2 YSLEER. The CDR3 runs 14 residues. With V trimmed by 2 bases and J by 6 bases, 3 bases remained unmatched. The CDR3 is CASSQLTSAGELFF. The CDR3 coding sequence is TGCGCCAGCAGCCAACTTACTAGCGCCGGGGAGCTGTTTTTT.

The chain uses TRBV5-1 and TRBJ2-1, with 8 bases matching TRBD2. The CDR3 is made up of 16 amino acids. Germline CDR1 is SGHRS and CDR2 is YFSETQ. V was clipped by 2 bases and J by 4 bases; unmatched bases: 8. CDR3 loop: CASSLPPVAGYNEQFF. The CDR3 DNA reads as TGCGCCAGCAGCTTACCTCCAGTAGCGGGGTACAATGAGCAGTTCTTC.

The V and J genes are TRBV7-6 and TRBJ2-5; the match to TRBD1 covers 9 bases. J was trimmed by 4 bases and V by 5 bases; bases with no gene match: 2. The CDR3 length is 13 residues. The germline V gene encodes CDR1 SGHVS and CDR2 FNYEAQ. In DNA, the CDR3 is TGTGCCAGCAGCACGACAGGGGGAGAGACCCAGTACTTC. It is translated as CASSTTGGETQYF.